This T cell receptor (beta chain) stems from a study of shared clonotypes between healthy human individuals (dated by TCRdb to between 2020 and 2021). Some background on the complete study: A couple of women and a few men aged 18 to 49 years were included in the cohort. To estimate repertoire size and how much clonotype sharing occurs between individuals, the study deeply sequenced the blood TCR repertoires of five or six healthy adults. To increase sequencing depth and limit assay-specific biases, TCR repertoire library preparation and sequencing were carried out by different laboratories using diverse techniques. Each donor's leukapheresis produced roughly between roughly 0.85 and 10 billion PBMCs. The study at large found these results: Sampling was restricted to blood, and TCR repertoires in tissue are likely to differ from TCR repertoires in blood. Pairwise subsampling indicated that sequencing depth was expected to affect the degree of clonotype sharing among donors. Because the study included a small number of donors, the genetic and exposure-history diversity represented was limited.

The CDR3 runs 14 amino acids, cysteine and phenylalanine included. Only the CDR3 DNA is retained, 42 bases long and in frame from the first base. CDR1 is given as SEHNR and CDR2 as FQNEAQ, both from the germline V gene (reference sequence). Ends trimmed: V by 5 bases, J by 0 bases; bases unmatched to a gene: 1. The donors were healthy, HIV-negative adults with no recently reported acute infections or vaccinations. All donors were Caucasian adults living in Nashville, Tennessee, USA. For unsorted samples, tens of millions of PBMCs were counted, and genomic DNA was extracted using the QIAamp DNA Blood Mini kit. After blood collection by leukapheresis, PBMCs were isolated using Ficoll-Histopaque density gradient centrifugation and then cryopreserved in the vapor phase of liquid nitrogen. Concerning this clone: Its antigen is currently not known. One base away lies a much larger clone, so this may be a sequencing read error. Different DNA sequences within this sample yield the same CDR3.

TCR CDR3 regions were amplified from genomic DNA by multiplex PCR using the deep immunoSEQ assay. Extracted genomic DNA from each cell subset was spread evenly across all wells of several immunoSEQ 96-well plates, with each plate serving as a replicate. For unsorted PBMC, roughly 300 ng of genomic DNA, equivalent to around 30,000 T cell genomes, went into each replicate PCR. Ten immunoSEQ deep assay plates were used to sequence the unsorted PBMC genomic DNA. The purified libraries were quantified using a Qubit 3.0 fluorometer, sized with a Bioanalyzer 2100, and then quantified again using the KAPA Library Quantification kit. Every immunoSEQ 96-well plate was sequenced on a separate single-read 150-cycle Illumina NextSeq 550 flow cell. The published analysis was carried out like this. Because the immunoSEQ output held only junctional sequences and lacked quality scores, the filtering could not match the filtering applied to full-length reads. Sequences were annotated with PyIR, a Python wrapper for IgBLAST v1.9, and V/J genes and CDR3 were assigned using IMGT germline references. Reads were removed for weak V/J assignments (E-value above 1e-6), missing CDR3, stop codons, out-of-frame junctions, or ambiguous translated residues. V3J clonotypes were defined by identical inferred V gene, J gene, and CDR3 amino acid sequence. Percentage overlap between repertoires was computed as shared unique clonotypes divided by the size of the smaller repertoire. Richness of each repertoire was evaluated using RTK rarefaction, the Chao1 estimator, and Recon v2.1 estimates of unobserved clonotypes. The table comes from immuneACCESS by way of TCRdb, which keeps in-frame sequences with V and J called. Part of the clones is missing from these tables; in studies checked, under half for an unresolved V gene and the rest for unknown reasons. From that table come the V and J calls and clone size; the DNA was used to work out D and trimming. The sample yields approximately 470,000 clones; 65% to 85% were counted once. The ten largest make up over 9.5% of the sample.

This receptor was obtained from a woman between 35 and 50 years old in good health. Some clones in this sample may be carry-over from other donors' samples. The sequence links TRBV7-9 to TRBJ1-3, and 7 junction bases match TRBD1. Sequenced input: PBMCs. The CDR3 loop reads CASSRDSSGNTIYF. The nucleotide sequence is TGTGCCAGCAGCCGGGACAGCTCTGGAAACACCATATATTTT.